This T cell receptor beta chain was retrieved from a study of CD4 T cells in relation to SARS-CoV-2 and coronaviruses. This clone was counted a few times. Antigen specificity is unknown. CD4+ T cells from unexposed donors were obtained before the COVID-19 pandemic (2011-2018). Isolation of CD4+ T cells took place after about 10 days in culture. Generated by immunoSEQ multiplex PCR, the TCRdb table keeps only in-frame clones and is missing some. The table lists 20,000 to 25,000 clones, less than 80% of them singletons. Sequencing was carried out using CD4+ T cells from PBMCs, cultured in vitro. The sequence was collected from a human donor in good health.

The CDR3 sequence is CASSPTRDRVNEQFF. The CDR3 region has the DNA TGTGCCAGCAGCCCGACCCGGGACAGGGTGAATGAGCAGTTCTTC. The J gene is TRBJ2-1, the V gene TRBV7-3, with TRBD1 matching 9 bases. V lost 5 bases to trimming and J lost 7 bases; unmatched junction nucleotides: 9. Germline V lookup: CDR1 SGHTA, CDR2 FQGTGA. This CDR3 region has 15 residues.